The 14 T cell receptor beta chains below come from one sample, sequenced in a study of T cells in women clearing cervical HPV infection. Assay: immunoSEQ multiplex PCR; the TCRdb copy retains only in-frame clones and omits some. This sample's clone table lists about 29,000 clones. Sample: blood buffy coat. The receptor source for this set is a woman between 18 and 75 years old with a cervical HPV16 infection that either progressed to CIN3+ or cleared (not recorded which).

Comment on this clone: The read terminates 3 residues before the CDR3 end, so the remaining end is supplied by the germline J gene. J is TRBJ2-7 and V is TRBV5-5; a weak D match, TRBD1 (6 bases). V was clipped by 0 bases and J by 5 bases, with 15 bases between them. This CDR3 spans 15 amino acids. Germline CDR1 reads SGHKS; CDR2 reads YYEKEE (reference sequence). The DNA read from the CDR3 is TGTGCCAGCAGCTTGGCCGGGACACCCTTTAACGAG. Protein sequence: CASSLAGTPFNE. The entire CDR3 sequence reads CASSLAGTPFNEQYF.

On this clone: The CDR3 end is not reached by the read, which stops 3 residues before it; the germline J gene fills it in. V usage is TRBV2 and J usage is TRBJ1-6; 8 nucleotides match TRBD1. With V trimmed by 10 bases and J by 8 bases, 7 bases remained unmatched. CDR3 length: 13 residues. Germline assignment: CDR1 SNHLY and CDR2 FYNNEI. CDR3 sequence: CATRGQGHSPLHF. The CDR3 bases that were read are TGTGCCACCCGAGGACAGGGACATTCACCC.

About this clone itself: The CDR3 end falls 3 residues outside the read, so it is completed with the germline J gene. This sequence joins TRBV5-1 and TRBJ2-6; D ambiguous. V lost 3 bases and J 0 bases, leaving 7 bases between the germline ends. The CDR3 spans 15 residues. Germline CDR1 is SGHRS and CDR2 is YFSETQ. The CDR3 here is CASSSSSSGANVLTF. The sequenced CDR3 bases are TGCGCCAGCAGCTCCAGTTCCTCTGGGGCCAACGTC.

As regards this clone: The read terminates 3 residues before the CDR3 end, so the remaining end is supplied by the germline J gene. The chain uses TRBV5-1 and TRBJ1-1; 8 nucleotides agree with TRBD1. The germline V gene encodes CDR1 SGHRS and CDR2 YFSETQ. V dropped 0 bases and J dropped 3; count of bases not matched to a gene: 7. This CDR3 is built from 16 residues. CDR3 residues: CASSLGTGGMDTEAFF. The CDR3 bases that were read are TGCGCCAGCAGCTTGGGTACAGGGGGGATGGACACTGAA.

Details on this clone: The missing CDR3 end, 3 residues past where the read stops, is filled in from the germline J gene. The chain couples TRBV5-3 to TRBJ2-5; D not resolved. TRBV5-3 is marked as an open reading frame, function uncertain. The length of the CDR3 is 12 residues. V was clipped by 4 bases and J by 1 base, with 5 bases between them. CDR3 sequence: CARSLPQETQYF. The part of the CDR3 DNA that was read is TGTGCCAGAAGCCTCCCCCAAGAGACC.

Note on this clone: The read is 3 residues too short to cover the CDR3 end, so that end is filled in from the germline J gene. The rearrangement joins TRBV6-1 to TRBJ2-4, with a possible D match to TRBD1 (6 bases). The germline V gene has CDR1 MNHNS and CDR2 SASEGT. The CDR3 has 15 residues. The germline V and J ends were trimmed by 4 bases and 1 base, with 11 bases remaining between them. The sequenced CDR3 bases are TGTGCCAGCAGTGGGGACACCGATGCCAAAAACATT. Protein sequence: CASSGDTDAKNI. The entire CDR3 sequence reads CASSGDTDAKNIQYF.

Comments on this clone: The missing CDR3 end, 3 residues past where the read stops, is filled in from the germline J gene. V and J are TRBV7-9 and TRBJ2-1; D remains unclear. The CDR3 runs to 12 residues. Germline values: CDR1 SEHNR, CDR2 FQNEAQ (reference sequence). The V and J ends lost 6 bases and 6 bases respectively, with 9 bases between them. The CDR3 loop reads CASRRTGNEQFF. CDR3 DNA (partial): TGTGCCAGCAGAAGAACGGGCAATGAG.

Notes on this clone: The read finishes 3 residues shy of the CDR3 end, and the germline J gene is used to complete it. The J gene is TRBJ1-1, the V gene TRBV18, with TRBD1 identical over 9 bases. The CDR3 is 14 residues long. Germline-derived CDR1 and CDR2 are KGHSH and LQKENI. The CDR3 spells CASSPIQGALDAFF. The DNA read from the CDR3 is TGTGCCAGCTCACCCATACAGGGGGCCCTTGAC. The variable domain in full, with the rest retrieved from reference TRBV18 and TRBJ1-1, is NAGVMQNPRHLVRRRGQEARLRCSPMKGHSHVYWYRQLPEEGLKFMVYLQKENIIDESGMPKERFSAEFPKEGPSILRIQQVVRGDSAAYFCASSPIQGALDAFFGQGTRLTVV.

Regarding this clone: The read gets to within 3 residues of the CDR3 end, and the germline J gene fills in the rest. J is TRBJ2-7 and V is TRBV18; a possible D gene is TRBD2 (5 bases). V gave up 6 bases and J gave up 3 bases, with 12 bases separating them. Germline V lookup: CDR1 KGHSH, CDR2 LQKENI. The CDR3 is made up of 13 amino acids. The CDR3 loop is CASSPGVHYEQYF. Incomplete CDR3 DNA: TGTGCCAGCTCCCCCGGGGTACACTACGAG.

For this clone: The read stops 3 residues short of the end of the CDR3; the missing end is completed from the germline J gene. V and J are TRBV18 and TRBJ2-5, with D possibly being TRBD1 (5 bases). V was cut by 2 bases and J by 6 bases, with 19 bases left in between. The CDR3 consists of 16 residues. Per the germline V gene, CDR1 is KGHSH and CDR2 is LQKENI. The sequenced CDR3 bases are TGTGCCAGCTCACCAGTACGAGGCAGGGTCAGCAAGACC. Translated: CASSPVRGRVSKT. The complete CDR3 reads CASSPVRGRVSKTQYF.

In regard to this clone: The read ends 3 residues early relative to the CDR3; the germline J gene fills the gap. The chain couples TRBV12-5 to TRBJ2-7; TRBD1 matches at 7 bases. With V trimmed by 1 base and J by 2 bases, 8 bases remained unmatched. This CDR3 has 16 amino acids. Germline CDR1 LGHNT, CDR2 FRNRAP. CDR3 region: CASGLGPGQSTYEQYF. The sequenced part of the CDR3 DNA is TGTGCTAGTGGTTTGGGGCCGGGACAGAGCACCTACGAG.

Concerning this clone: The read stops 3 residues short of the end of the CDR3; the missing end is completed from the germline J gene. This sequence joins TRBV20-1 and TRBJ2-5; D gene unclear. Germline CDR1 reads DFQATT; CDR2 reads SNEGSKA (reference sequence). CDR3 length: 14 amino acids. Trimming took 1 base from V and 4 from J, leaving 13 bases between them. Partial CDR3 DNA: TGCAGTGCTAGAGCACCATCAGTTACAGAGACC. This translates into CSARAPSVTET. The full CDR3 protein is CSARAPSVTETQYF.

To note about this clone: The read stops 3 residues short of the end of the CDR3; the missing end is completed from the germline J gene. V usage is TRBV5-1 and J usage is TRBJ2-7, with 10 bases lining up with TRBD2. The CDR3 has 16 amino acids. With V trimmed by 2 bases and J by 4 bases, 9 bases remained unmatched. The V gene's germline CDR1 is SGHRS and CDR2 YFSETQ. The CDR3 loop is CASSFDLAGARYEQYF. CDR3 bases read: TGCGCCAGCAGCTTTGACCTAGCGGGAGCGAGGTACGAG.

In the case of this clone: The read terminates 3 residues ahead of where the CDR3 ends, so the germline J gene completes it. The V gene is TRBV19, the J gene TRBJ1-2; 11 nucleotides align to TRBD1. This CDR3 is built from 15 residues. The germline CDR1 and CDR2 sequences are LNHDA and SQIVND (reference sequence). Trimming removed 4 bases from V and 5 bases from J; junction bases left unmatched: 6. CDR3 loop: CASSTWDRGGYGYTF. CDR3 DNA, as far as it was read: TGTGCCAGTAGTACCTGGGACAGGGGGGGATATGGC.